The clone carrying this T cell receptor (beta chain) was seen more than once but under ten times. This record comes from a study of blood T cell repertoires in COVID-19. On the study more broadly: COVID-19 samples, acute and convalescent, were from the United States, Italy and Spain. The analysed material was cDNA or gDNA that came from T cells, B-cell-depleted T cells, or PBMCs.

Germline CDR1 reads SGHVS; CDR2 reads FNYEAQ. The CDR3 is 14 residues long. The ends lost 5 bases at V and 5 bases at J; junction bases unmatched: 7. In the original analysis: Reference gene primer amplification gave estimated nucleated cell counts. Using immunoSEQ multiplex PCR, the repertoire was profiled, and TCRdb retains in-frame clones only, with some absent. That table furnishes V, J and clone size, whereas the DNA furnished D and trimming. Among hundreds of thousands of clones listed, about nine tenths were seen once. The sequencing sample was made of peripheral blood. This TCR derives from a woman aged 25 to 39 who had recovered from COVID-19. The rearrangement joins TRBV7-6 to TRBJ2-5; 8 bases are a match to TRBD1. The CDR3 DNA reads TGTGCCAGCAGCCCCCAGGGGGCCCGTGAGACCCAGTACTTC. Translated: CASSPQGARETQYF.